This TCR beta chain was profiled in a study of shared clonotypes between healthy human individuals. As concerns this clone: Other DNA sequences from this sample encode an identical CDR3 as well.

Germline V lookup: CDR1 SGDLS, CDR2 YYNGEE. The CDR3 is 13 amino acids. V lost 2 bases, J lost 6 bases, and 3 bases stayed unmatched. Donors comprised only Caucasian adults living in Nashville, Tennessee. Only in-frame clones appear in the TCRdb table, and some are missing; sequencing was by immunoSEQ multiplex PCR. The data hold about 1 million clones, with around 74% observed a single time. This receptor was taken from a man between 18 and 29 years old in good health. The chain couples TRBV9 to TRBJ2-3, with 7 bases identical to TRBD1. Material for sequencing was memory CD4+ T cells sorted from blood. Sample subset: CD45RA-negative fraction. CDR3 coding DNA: TGTGCCAGCAGCGTCCTACAGGGGGATACGCAGTATTTT. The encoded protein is CASSVLQGDTQYF. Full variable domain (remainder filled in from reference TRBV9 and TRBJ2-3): DSGVTQTPKHLITATGQRVTLRCSPRSGDLSVYWYQQSLDQGLQFLIQYYNGEERAKGNILERFSAQQFPDLHSELNLSSLELGDSALYFCASSVLQGDTQYFGPGTRLTVL.